This TCR beta chain was recorded in a study of blood T cell repertoires in COVID-19. Study-wide background: Sites in the United States, Italy and Spain provided acute and convalescent COVID-19 samples. PBMCs, B-cell-depleted T cells, or T cells provided the cDNA or gDNA that made up the material.

Authors' analysis steps: How many nucleated cells were present was estimated from reference gene primer amplification. Only in-frame clones appear in the TCRdb table, and some are missing; sequencing was by immunoSEQ multiplex PCR. V, J and clone size are taken as reported in that table, and D and trimming were inferred from the DNA itself. The table includes over 150,000 clones, 84% detected once. The length of the CDR3 is 14 residues. Germline assignment: CDR1 KGHDR and CDR2 SFDVKD. V was pared by 9 bases and J by 0 bases, with 2 bases of the junction left unmatched. Sequencing input: peripheral blood. This TCR was recovered from a man younger than 35 with active or convalescent COVID-19. The chain links TRBV24-1 to TRBJ2-7; 12 nucleotides agree with TRBD1. The CDR3 sequence is CATGTGGNSYEQYF. The CDR3 DNA is TGTGCCACCGGGACAGGGGGCAACTCCTACGAGCAGTACTTC.